A single T cell receptor (beta chain) is shown here with its context. The data derive from a study of T cell responses to AZD1222 COVID-19 vaccine. Germline CDR1 SGHNT, CDR2 YENEEA. The CDR3 extends over 15 amino acids. The V gene end was trimmed by 5 bases and the J gene end by 10 bases; junction bases not matched to a gene: 10. Produced via immunoSEQ multiplex PCR; TCRdb's table is partial and in-frame only. The sample has 90,000 to 150,000 clones, about 85% seen once. This sequence joins TRBV11-3 and TRBJ2-1; TRBD2 matches at 11 bases. Sample: peripheral blood, taken on day 0 of AZD1222 vaccination. The sequence derives from an adult in good health. This CDR3 reads CASSPPGLAVVEQFF. In nucleotides, the CDR3 is TGTGCCAGCAGCCCCCCGGGACTAGCGGTGGTAGAGCAGTTCTTC.